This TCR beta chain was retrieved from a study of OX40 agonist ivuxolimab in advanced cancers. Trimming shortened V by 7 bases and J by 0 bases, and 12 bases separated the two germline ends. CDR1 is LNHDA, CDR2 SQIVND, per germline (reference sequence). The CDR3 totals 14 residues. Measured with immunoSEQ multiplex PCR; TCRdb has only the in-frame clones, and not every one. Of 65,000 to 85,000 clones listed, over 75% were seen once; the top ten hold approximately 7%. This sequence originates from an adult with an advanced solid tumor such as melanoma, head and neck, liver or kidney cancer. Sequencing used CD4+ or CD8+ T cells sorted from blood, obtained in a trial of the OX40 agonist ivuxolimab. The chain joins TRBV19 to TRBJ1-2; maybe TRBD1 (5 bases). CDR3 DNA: TGTGCCAGTATAGGGACGGGACCTAACTATGGCTACACCTTC. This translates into CASIGTGPNYGYTF.